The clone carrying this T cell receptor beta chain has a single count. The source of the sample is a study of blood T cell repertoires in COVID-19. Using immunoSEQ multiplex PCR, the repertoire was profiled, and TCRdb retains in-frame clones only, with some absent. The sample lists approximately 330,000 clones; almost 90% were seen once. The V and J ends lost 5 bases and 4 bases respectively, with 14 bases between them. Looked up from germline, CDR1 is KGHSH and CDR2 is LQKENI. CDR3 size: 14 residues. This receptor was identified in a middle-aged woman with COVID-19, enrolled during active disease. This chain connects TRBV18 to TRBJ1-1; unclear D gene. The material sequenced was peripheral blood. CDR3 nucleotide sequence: TGTGCCAGCTCATCCACCCCAGGAAGCACTGAAGCTTTCTTT. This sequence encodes CASSSTPGSTEAFF.